These T cell receptor beta chains were read from a single sample in a study of PD-1 blockade in classical Hodgkin lymphoma. Sequencing was performed with immunoSEQ multiplex PCR; in TCRdb, only in-frame clones are kept and a portion is missing. The sample consists of around 96,000 clones, 75% to 90% of them appearing once. Source: peripheral blood mononuclear cells (PBMCs), taken at baseline. All receptors come from a human donor with classical Hodgkin lymphoma. The CDR3 runs from the conserved cysteine through the conserved F or W. The D gene is left open where the match is weak. Clone size is not always given. Where it is, it says once, few, many or a class for expanded clones.

J: TRBJ2-2; V: TRBV6-5; size: -; D: -; CDR3: CASALGGPSGELFF; DNA: TGTGCCAGCGCCCTCGGAGGGCCCTCCGGGGAGCTGTTTTTT
J: TRBJ1-1; V: TRBV2; size: -; D: -; CDR3: CAPWGGGETEAFF; DNA: TGTGCCCCCTGGGGAGGGGGGGAGACTGAAGCTTTCTTT
J: TRBJ1-1; V: TRBV5-5; size: -; D: -; CDR3: CASSLTGEHTEAFF; DNA: TGTGCCAGCAGCTTGACCGGGGAGCACACTGAAGCTTTCTTT
J: TRBJ2-7; V: TRBV11-2; size: -; D: -; CDR3: CASSKQAYEQYF; DNA: TGTGCCAGCAGCAAGCAGGCCTACGAGCAGTACTTC
J: TRBJ2-7; V: TRBV19; size: few; D: TRBD2; CDR3: CASSAGLAGYEQYF; DNA: TGTGCCAGTAGTGCCGGACTAGCTGGGTACGAGCAGTACTTC
J: TRBJ2-1; V: TRBV7-2; size: few; D: -; CDR3: CASSLEPSRTGRSYNEQFF; DNA: TGTGCCAGCAGCTTAGAACCATCCCGGACTGGCCGCTCCTACAATGAGCAGTTCTTC
J: TRBJ1-2; V: TRBV7-2; size: -; D: TRBD1; CDR3: CASSLGQGVGWLVGYTF; DNA: TGTGCCAGCAGCTTAGGACAGGGGGTGGGGTGGTTGGTTGGCTACACCTTC
J: TRBJ1-2; V: TRBV5-3; size: -; D: -; CDR3: CARSRPLRSGRYGYTF; DNA: TGTGCCAGAAGCAGACCCCTTAGGTCAGGGCGGTATGGCTACACCTTC
J: TRBJ2-7; V: TRBV14; size: -; D: -; CDR3: CASSQGRIAWTYEQYF; DNA: TGTGCCAGCAGCCAAGGGAGAATCGCATGGACCTACGAGCAGTACTTC
J: TRBJ2-2; V: TRBV14; size: -; D: -; CDR3: CASSLQVTGELFF; DNA: TGTGCCAGCAGCCTGCAGGTTACCGGGGAGCTGTTTTTT
J: TRBJ2-2; V: TRBV7-9; size: -; D: -; CDR3: CASSWGPDGELFF; DNA: TGTGCCAGCAGCTGGGGTCCGGACGGGGAGCTGTTTTTT
J: TRBJ2-1; V: TRBV10-3; size: -; D: TRBD2; CDR3: CAITSGRPLSHNEQFF; DNA: TGTGCCATCACTAGCGGGAGACCCCTCTCCCACAATGAGCAGTTCTTC
J: TRBJ2-5; V: TRBV11-2; size: -; D: -; CDR3: CASSLVETQYF; DNA: TGTGCCAGCAGCTTAGTAGAGACCCAGTACTTC
J: TRBJ2-2; V: TRBV4-1; size: -; D: -; CDR3: CASSQMGNTGELFF; DNA: TGCGCCAGCAGCCAAATGGGAAACACCGGGGAGCTGTTTTTT
J: TRBJ2-1; V: TRBV7-9; size: -; D: TRBD2; CDR3: CASSFGTSSDEQFF; DNA: TGTGCCAGCAGCTTCGGGACTAGTAGCGATGAGCAGTTCTTC
J: TRBJ1-1; V: TRBV10-3; size: -; D: -; CDR3: CAISESRGMNTEAFF; DNA: TGTGCCATCAGTGAGTCGCGGGGGATGAACACTGAAGCTTTCTTT
J: TRBJ2-7; V: TRBV19; size: -; D: -; CDR3: CASSMRGYYEQYF; DNA: TGTGCCAGTAGTATGAGGGGGTACTACGAGCAGTACTTC
J: TRBJ1-2; V: TRBV5-1; size: -; D: TRBD1; CDR3: CASSLGGDSYGYTF; DNA: TGCGCCAGCAGCTTGGGAGGGGACAGCTATGGCTACACCTTC
J: TRBJ1-4; V: TRBV28; size: -; D: -; CDR3: CATAEGRDEKLFF; DNA: TGTGCCACCGCGGAGGGACGGGATGAAAAACTGTTTTTT
J: TRBJ1-1; V: TRBV29-1; size: -; D: -; CDR3: CSVVGLRTEAFF; DNA: TGCAGCGTTGTGGGGTTGAGGACTGAAGCTTTCTTT
J: TRBJ1-5; V: TRBV19; size: few; D: -; CDR3: CASSNRVGRGYQPQHF; DNA: TGTGCCAGTAGTAATAGAGTCGGCAGGGGATATCAGCCCCAGCATTTT
J: TRBJ2-3; V: TRBV7-3; size: -; D: TRBD2; CDR3: CASSPRGLAGGGAGTQYF; DNA: TGTGCCAGCAGCCCCCGGGGACTAGCGGGAGGTGGCGCGGGTACGCAGTATTTT
J: TRBJ2-1; V: TRBV7-9; size: few; D: TRBD2; CDR3: CASSLAGAGGRNEQFF; DNA: TGTGCCAGCAGCTTAGCGGGGGCGGGAGGGCGAAATGAGCAGTTCTTC
J: TRBJ2-7; V: TRBV10-3; size: -; D: -; CDR3: CAISESGTLYEQYF; DNA: TGTGCCATCAGTGAGTCGGGAACACTCTACGAGCAGTACTTC
J: TRBJ1-2; V: TRBV23-1; size: -; D: TRBD1; CDR3: CASSQWTGDGYTF; DNA: TGCGCCAGCAGTCAATGGACAGGGGATGGCTACACCTTC
J: TRBJ1-2; V: TRBV21-1; size: -; D: -; CDR3: CASSKNPLRRGYGYTF; DNA: TGTGCCAGCAGCAAAAATCCCTTGAGGCGGGGCTATGGCTACACCTTC
J: TRBJ1-5; V: TRBV10-3; size: once; D: TRBD1; CDR3: CAISAGTGQGHQPQHF; DNA: TGTGCCATCAGTGCCGGAACGGGACAGGGTCATCAGCCCCAGCATTTT
J: TRBJ2-7; V: TRBV5-1; size: -; D: -; CDR3: CASSLASSGGYEQYF; DNA: TGCGCCAGCAGCTTGGCATCATCTGGGGGGTACGAGCAGTACTTC
J: TRBJ1-4; V: TRBV11-2; size: few; D: -; CDR3: CASSLDSWARNEKLFF; DNA: TGTGCCAGCAGCTTAGATTCGTGGGCACGAAATGAAAAACTGTTTTTT
J: TRBJ2-2; V: TRBV11-3; size: -; D: -; CDR3: CASSPRAPNTAGELFF; DNA: TGTGCCAGCAGCCCCCGGGCACCCAACACCGCCGGGGAGCTGTTTTTT
J: TRBJ1-5; V: TRBV5-4; size: -; D: TRBD1; CDR3: CASSEGTGNQPQHF; DNA: TGTGCCAGCAGCGAAGGGACAGGGAATCAGCCCCAGCATTTT
J: TRBJ2-1; V: TRBV2; size: -; D: -; CDR3: CASSEDGPQGEQFF; DNA: TGTGCCAGCAGTGAGGACGGACCTCAGGGTGAGCAGTTCTTC
J: TRBJ2-3; V: TRBV6-6; size: -; D: -; CDR3: CATLISDTQYF; DNA: TGTGCCACCTTAATATCAGATACGCAGTATTTT
J: TRBJ1-2; V: TRBV7-2; size: -; D: -; CDR3: CASSLEGRGRRGGYTF; DNA: TGTGCCAGCAGCTTAGAAGGGCGGGGGCGACGGGGTGGCTACACCTTC
J: TRBJ2-1; V: TRBV30; size: -; D: TRBD2; CDR3: CAWNGLAGIQEQFF; DNA: TGTGCCTGGAACGGACTAGCGGGAATCCAGGAGCAGTTCTTC
J: TRBJ1-1; V: TRBV6-1; size: few; D: -; CDR3: CASILTGRDTEAFF; DNA: TGTGCCAGCATTCTCACAGGGAGGGACACTGAAGCTTTCTTT
J: TRBJ2-1; V: TRBV28; size: -; D: -; CDR3: CASRRDFYNEQFF; DNA: TGTGCCAGCAGGCGGGACTTCTACAATGAGCAGTTCTTC